This entry lists 22 T cell receptor beta chains sequenced from one sample in a study of blood T cell repertoires in COVID-19. Sequencing used immunoSEQ multiplex PCR; TCRdb keeps in-frame clones, though not all of them. The sample consists of around 85,000 clones, roughly 83% of them appearing once. Source material: peripheral blood. Receptor source: a man in his fifties with active COVID-19.

This chain joins TRBV5-1 and TRBJ2-7; possible D gene TRBD2, 6 bases. The germline gives CDR1 SGHRS, CDR2 YFSETQ. This CDR3 contains 14 residues. V lost 4 bases and J 3 bases, leaving 14 bases between the germline ends. The CDR3 DNA is TGCGCCAGCAGCCCTCCGGCGGGGAGCTACGAGCAGTACTTC. Translating gives CASSPPAGSYEQYF.

The rearrangement uses TRBV5-1 and TRBJ2-1, with TRBD2 matching over 9 bases. Germline loops: CDR1 SGHRS, CDR2 YFSETQ. J gave up 4 bases and V 4 bases, and 6 bases lay outside the gene matches. There are 15 residues in the CDR3. CDR3 protein: CASSVLAGEYNEQFF. The CDR3 DNA follows: TGCGCCAGCAGCGTATTAGCGGGGGAGTACAATGAGCAGTTCTTC.

The chain recombines TRBV5-5 with TRBJ1-2, with D possibly TRBD1 on 6 matching bases. Germline V CDR1 and CDR2: SGHKS, YYEKEE (reference sequence). CDR3 length: 15 residues. V was trimmed by 3 bases and J by 2 bases, leaving 14 bases between them. The CDR3 coding sequence is TGTGCCAGCAGCTCACAGGGAGGGCTGAACTATGGCTACACCTTC. Its protein product is CASSSQGGLNYGYTF.

This chain uses TRBV11-1 with TRBJ2-2; D is perhaps TRBD1 (6 bases). The V and J ends lost 8 bases and 6 bases respectively, with 13 bases between them. CDR3 length equals 13 residues. Germline CDR1 reads SGHAT; CDR2 reads FQDESV (reference sequence). CDR3 sequence reads: CASGHRDSGELFF. The CDR3 nucleotides read TGTGCCAGCGGTCACAGGGATTCCGGGGAGCTGTTTTTT.

This clone was observed once. J is TRBJ1-2 and V is TRBV7-2; TRBD1 aligns across 7 bases. This CDR3 has 14 amino acids. Germline V lookup: CDR1 SGHTA, CDR2 FQGNSA. V lost 5 bases to trimming and J lost 7 bases; unmatched junction nucleotides: 10. The CDR3: CASSTGQMTFGYTF. The CDR3 nucleotides are TGTGCCAGCAGCACGGGACAGATGACGTTTGGCTACACCTTC.

This sequence joins TRBV11-3 and TRBJ1-1, with TRBD1 identical over 7 bases. This CDR3 region has 19 residues. J lost 0 bases, V lost 0 bases, and 13 bases had no gene match. Germline CDR1 is SGHNT and CDR2 is YENEEA. The CDR3 DNA sequence: TGTGCCAGCAGCTTAGAAGACTTACAGGGGATGCCGATGAACACTGAAGCTTTCTTT. This sequence encodes CASSLEDLQGMPMNTEAFF. The whole variable domain, filled in from reference TRBV11-3 and TRBJ1-1, reads EAGVVQSPRYKIIEKKQPVAFWCNPISGHNTLYWYLQNLGQGPELLIRYENEEAVDDSQLPKDRFSAERLKGVDSTLKIQPAELGDSAVYLCASSLEDLQGMPMNTEAFFGQGTRLTVV.

CDR3 nucleotide sequence: TGTGCCAGCAGGGGGGCAGGGTACAATGAGCAGTTCTTC. This translates into CASRGAGYNEQFF. This chain uses TRBV6-5 with TRBJ2-1; perhaps TRBD1 as D (6 bases). The CDR3 length is 13 residues. Trimming took 6 bases from V and 4 from J, leaving 10 bases between them. Germline CDR1 is MNHEY and CDR2 is SVGAGI.

This chain uses TRBV4-1 with TRBJ1-1, with D possibly being TRBD1 (5 bases). Trimming took off 0 bases at V and 8 bases at J, with 10 bases between the two ends. The length of the CDR3 is 13 residues. Looked up from germline, CDR1 is MGHRA and CDR2 is YSYEKL. The CDR3 here is CASSQDRGREAFF. The CDR3 DNA follows: TGCGCCAGCAGCCAAGATAGGGGTAGAGAAGCTTTCTTT.

The CDR3: CASSQDWDRVDTEAFF. The CDR3 DNA sequence: TGCGCCAGCAGCCAAGATTGGGACAGGGTGGACACTGAAGCTTTCTTT. V is TRBV4-3 and J is TRBJ1-1; 9 bases agree with TRBD1. Per the germline V gene, CDR1 is LGHNA and CDR2 is YSLEER. The length of the CDR3 is 16 residues. The V and J ends lost 0 bases and 3 bases, in that order; junction bases with no gene match: 5.

The V and J genes are TRBV24-1 and TRBJ2-4, with 7 bases fitting TRBD2. CDR3 length: 15 residues. The germline V gene has CDR1 KGHDR and CDR2 SFDVKD. The V segment lost 3 bases and the J segment 7 bases; nucleotides outside the gene matches: 8. In DNA form, the CDR3 reads TGTGCCACCAGTGATCGTGGGAGGGAGGGGAACATTCAGTACTTC. The encoded protein is CATSDRGREGNIQYF.

This clone was seen once. V is TRBV28 and J is TRBJ2-2, with D perhaps matching TRBD2 (6 bases). Germline assignment: CDR1 MDHEN and CDR2 SYDVKM. CDR3 length: 16 residues. Trimming stripped 5 bases from V and 4 bases from J, with 17 bases between. In DNA, the CDR3 is TGTGCCAGCAGTCTTTACGTGGGACTCCTCACCGGGGAGCTGTTTTTT. It specifies CASSLYVGLLTGELFF.

This clone was picked up one time. The chain joins TRBV6-1 to TRBJ2-6; 9 nucleotides line up with TRBD1. CDR1 is MNHNS, CDR2 SASEGT, per germline. This CDR3 spans 17 amino acids. V dropped 4 bases and J dropped 0; count of bases not matched to a gene: 4. Here the CDR3 reads CASSAGQGTSGANVLTF. In DNA form, the CDR3 reads TGTGCCAGCAGTGCGGGACAGGGAACCTCTGGGGCCAACGTCCTGACTTTC.

The V call is TRBV5-1, the J call TRBJ2-7, with TRBD1 matching over 8 bases. Losses at the gene ends were 3 bases for V and 3 bases for J; bases not matched to a gene: 5. The CDR3 loop spans 14 amino acids. The germline V gene encodes CDR1 SGHRS and CDR2 YFSETQ. The CDR3 protein is CASSSGQVGYEQYF. Here the CDR3 DNA reads TGCGCCAGCAGCTCGGGACAGGTCGGCTACGAGCAGTACTTC.

The V and J genes are TRBV28 and TRBJ2-1; a weak D match, TRBD2 (6 bases). Germline V lookup: CDR1 MDHEN, CDR2 SYDVKM. The CDR3 has 15 amino acids. Trimming removed 10 bases at V and 4 bases at J, with 20 bases between. This CDR3 reads CATIGRGMFYNEQFF. The CDR3 region has the DNA TGTGCCACAATAGGACGGGGGATGTTTTACAATGAGCAGTTCTTC.

The rearrangement joins TRBV4-1 to TRBJ2-7; D perhaps matches TRBD2 (7 bases). The CDR3 is 16 amino acids. Trimming left V 4 bases short and J 3 bases short, with 19 bases between. CDR1 and CDR2 (germline): MGHRA, YSYEKL. CDR3 sequence: CASSPLGASGGYEQYF. In nucleotides, the CDR3 is TGCGCCAGCAGCCCCCTGGGGGCTAGCGGAGGCTACGAGCAGTACTTC.

This chain uses TRBV28 with TRBJ1-4, with TRBD1 identical over 7 bases. CDR3 length equals 13 residues. V dropped 2 bases and J dropped 6; count of bases not matched to a gene: 0. Germline values: CDR1 MDHEN, CDR2 SYDVKM. In DNA, the CDR3 is TGTGCCAGCAGTTTAGGACAGGATGAAAAACTGTTTTTT. Residues: CASSLGQDEKLFF.

This rearrangement joins TRBV5-1 to TRBJ1-5; the match to TRBD1 covers 9 bases. Per germline, CDR1 SGHRS and CDR2 YFSETQ. The CDR3 totals 18 residues. After removal of 4 bases from V and 0 bases from J, the junction contained 11 bases not matched to a gene. The CDR3 sequence: CASSPYPGQGASNQPQHF. CDR3 nucleotide sequence: TGCGCCAGCAGCCCATATCCGGGACAGGGTGCTAGCAATCAGCCCCAGCATTTT.

The chain couples TRBV21-1 to TRBJ1-4. TRBV21-1 is tagged as a pseudogene. The CDR3 sequence is 13 residues long. The CDR3 reads CASRKGKWEKLFF. CDR3 coding DNA: TGTGCCAGTCGTAAAGGGAAATGGGAGAAACTGTTTTTT.

The V call is TRBV28, the J call TRBJ2-7, with D perhaps TRBD1 (6 bases). There are 12 residues in the CDR3. CDR1 MDHEN and CDR2 SYDVKM come from the germline V gene. V lost 8 bases to trimming and J lost 3 bases, with 11 bases between them. For the CDR3, the DNA is TGTGCCAGCGTACGGGACAACTACGAGCAGTACTTC. Its protein is CASVRDNYEQYF. Complete variable domain (other parts from reference TRBV28 and TRBJ2-7): DVKVTQSSRYLVKRTGEKVFLECVQDMDHENMFWYRQDPGLGLRLIYFSYDVKMKEKGDIPEGYSVSREKKERFSLILESASTNQTSMYLCASVRDNYEQYFGPGTRLTVT.

J is TRBJ2-1 and V is TRBV7-3; TRBD2 agrees at 7 bases. The germline V gene has CDR1 SGHTA and CDR2 FQGTGA. There are 16 residues in the CDR3. V was clipped by 5 bases and J by 2 bases; unmatched bases: 9. CDR3 residues: CASSPRSGITYNEQFF. As DNA, the CDR3 is TGTGCCAGCAGCCCACGAAGCGGGATAACCTACAATGAGCAGTTCTTC. Filled out from reference TRBV7-3 and TRBJ2-1, the complete variable domain reads GAGVSQTPSNKVTEKGKYVELRCDPISGHTALYWYRQSLGQGPEFLIYFQGTGAADDSGLPNDRFFAVRPEGSVSTLKIQRTERGDSAVYLCASSPRSGITYNEQFFGPGTRLTVL.

This chain connects TRBV19 to TRBJ2-5; 9 bases align to TRBD1. Germline V gene sequence: CDR1 LNHDA, CDR2 SQIVND (reference sequence). There are 16 residues in the CDR3. Trimming at V came to 3 bases and at J to 4 bases, leaving 9 bases not matched to a gene. The CDR3 reads CASSIDSGTGRETQYF. CDR3 nucleotide sequence: TGTGCCAGTAGTATCGATTCCGGGACAGGGCGAGAGACCCAGTACTTC.

The chain recombines TRBV5-4 with TRBJ2-5, with 7 bases that match TRBD1. Unmatched junction bases numbered 5, after V lost 5 bases and J lost 1 base. The CDR3 runs 14 residues. Germline CDR1 is SGHNT and CDR2 is YYREEE (reference sequence). This CDR3 is CASSWGQPQETQYF. The DNA for the CDR3 is TGTGCCAGCAGTTGGGGACAGCCCCAAGAGACCCAGTACTTC.